A single sample is the source of the 15 T cell receptor beta chains below, sequenced in a study of CD8+ T cells in alopecia areata (dated by TCRdb to between 2018 and 2020). According to the study, the label for this sample's treatment or condition signals: oral pan-JAK inhibitor, 5-10 mg twice daily. The library relied on the immunoSEQ multiplex PCR assay. For TCR sequencing, RNA was extracted from every sample and reverse transcribed into cDNA to serve as template. Here the immuneACCESS table is served through TCRdb, limited to in-frame sequences with V and J called. Missing clones are a known gap in these copies; in checked studies unresolved V genes cover under half, and the rest lacks a known reason. In all, the sample holds approximately 100,000 clones, and roughly 56% of those were seen once. Over 15% of the sample is held by the ten biggest clonotypes. The sequenced sample was CD8+ T cells sorted from blood, obtained between weeks 55 and 65, from a patient treated with tofacitinib. The receptors shown here come from a human donor with alopecia areata.

This clone was seen more than once but under ten times. V usage is TRBV7-9 and J usage is TRBJ2-1, with D perhaps matching TRBD1 (6 bases). This CDR3 has 12 amino acids. Germline V gene data show CDR1 as SEHNR and CDR2 as FQNEAQ (reference sequence). The ends were cut back, 1 base at V and 11 bases at J, with 9 bases in the middle. CDR3 sequence: CASSLVTGKQFF. For the CDR3, the DNA is TGTGCCAGCAGCTTAGTAACAGGGAAGCAGTTCTTC.

The count of this clone is one. V usage is TRBV5-5 and J usage is TRBJ1-1, with D hard to call. Germline assignment: CDR1 SGHKS and CDR2 YYEKEE (reference sequence). The CDR3 is 14 residues long. V shed 0 bases and J shed 3 bases, with 9 bases lying between them. Here the CDR3 DNA reads TGTGCCAGCAGCTTGGTGGGGATCGACACTGAAGCTTTCTTT. Amino acids: CASSLVGIDTEAFF.

CDR3 DNA: TGTGCCAGTGGGACAGGGGTCTACGAGCAGTACTTC. It translates to CASGTGVYEQYF. The chain uses TRBV19 and TRBJ2-7; 10 bases fit TRBD1. Looked up from germline, CDR1 is LNHDA and CDR2 is SQIVND (reference sequence). V trimming: 8 bases; J trimming: 3 bases; junction bases outside the gene matches: 1. CDR3 length: 12 residues.

The chain employs TRBV2 and TRBJ2-5; 7 positions match TRBD1. Germline trimming cut 6 bases from V and 5 bases from J; bases unmatched to any gene: 9. CDR1 and CDR2 from the germline V gene are SNHLY and FYNNEI. The CDR3 loop spans 14 amino acids. CDR3 DNA sequence: TGTGCCAGCAGCGCGGACAGGAGAGGGGAGACCCAGTACTTC. Protein: CASSADRRGETQYF.

This clone has just one count. The CDR3 protein is CASPGTSGTQYF. The CDR3 DNA reads as TGTGCCAGCCCCGGGACTAGCGGGACCCAGTACTTC. V is TRBV2 and J is TRBJ2-5; 11 nucleotides agree with TRBD2. V dropped 8 bases and J dropped 7; count of bases not matched to a gene: 3. Germline V gives CDR1 SNHLY, CDR2 FYNNEI. This CDR3 comprises 12 residues.

The chain recombines TRBV5-6 with TRBJ2-2; no reliable D call. V shed 4 bases and J shed 2 bases, with 12 bases lying between them. CDR3 length equals 15 residues. Germline CDR1 SGHDT, CDR2 YYEEEE. As DNA, the CDR3 is TGTGCCAGCAGCCCTGAGACACAAAACACCGGGGAGCTGTTTTTT. Its protein product is CASSPETQNTGELFF.

The rearrangement joins TRBV4-1 to TRBJ2-7; perhaps D is TRBD1 or TRBD2 (5 bases each). The germline V gene encodes CDR1 MGHRA and CDR2 YSYEKL. The CDR3 consists of 14 residues. Between the trimmed V and J ends, which lost 2 bases and 3 bases, there was a span of 11 bases. The CDR3 DNA is TGCGCCAGCAGCCAAACCAGGGACGTCTACGAGCAGTACTTC. Amino acid sequence: CASSQTRDVYEQYF.

The chain has TRBV10-3 and TRBJ1-1; D not resolved. Trimming removed 0 bases at V and 1 base at J, with 3 bases between. The CDR3 is 13 residues long. The V gene's germline CDR1 is ENHRY and CDR2 SYGVKD. The CDR3 here is CAISESKNTEAFF. The CDR3 DNA follows: TGTGCCATCAGTGAGTCCAAGAACACTGAAGCTTTCTTT.

The chain recombines TRBV29-1 with TRBJ2-6; either TRBD1 or TRBD2 may fit D (5 bases each). The germline V gene encodes CDR1 SQVTM and CDR2 ANQGSEA. V lost 7 bases, J lost 0 bases, and 25 bases lay in between. This CDR3 is built from 19 residues. Here the CDR3 reads CSGLGDRDGKLSGANVLTF. Here the CDR3 DNA reads TGCAGCGGCCTGGGGGACCGGGACGGTAAACTCTCTGGGGCCAACGTCCTGACTTTC.

The CDR3 coding sequence is TGTGCCAGTGGTGGGGACAGACTAGGTGAGCAGTTCTTC. This codes for CASGGDRLGEQFF. The chain links TRBV19 to TRBJ2-1, with a tentative D call TRBD1 (7 bases). CDR1 LNHDA and CDR2 SQIVND come from the germline V gene (reference sequence). CDR3 length equals 13 residues. The V and J ends lost 8 bases and 9 bases respectively, with 17 bases between them.

The chain links TRBV7-9 to TRBJ1-2; D unclear. Germline V gives CDR1 SEHNR, CDR2 FQNEAQ (reference sequence). There are 12 residues in the CDR3. V lost 1 base and J 6 bases, leaving 6 bases between the germline ends. The chain's CDR3 is CASSLDGDGYTF. The CDR3 DNA sequence: TGTGCCAGCAGCTTAGACGGAGATGGCTACACCTTC.

The V gene is TRBV4-1, the J gene TRBJ2-2, with 9 bases identical to TRBD1. Unmatched junction bases numbered 10, after V lost 6 bases and J lost 8 bases. The V gene's germline CDR1 is MGHRA and CDR2 YSYEKL. The CDR3 is 15 residues long. The CDR3, as DNA: TGCGCCAGCAGTCTAAAACAGGGGGCCTTTGGGGAGCTGTTTTTT. This sequence encodes CASSLKQGAFGELFF.

This chain links TRBV4-1 with TRBJ2-7; a possible D gene is TRBD2 (6 bases). Germline lookup yields CDR1 MGHRA and CDR2 YSYEKL. The V end was cut by 3 bases, the J end by 3 bases, with 15 bases between. CDR3 length: 15 residues. CDR3 nucleotides: TGCGCCAGCAGCCATTGCAGGGAGGACGTCTACGAGCAGTACTTC. As protein: CASSHCREDVYEQYF.

The rearrangement uses TRBV27 and TRBJ1-2; TRBD1 matches at 7 bases. Germline V gives CDR1 MNHEY, CDR2 SMNVEV (reference sequence). V gave up 8 bases and J gave up 6 bases; unmatched junction bases: 15. The CDR3 length is 15 residues. The DNA for the CDR3 is TGTGCCAGCGCAGTGACAGGGTGGGATAATGATGGCTACACCTTC. Residues: CASAVTGWDNDGYTF.

This clone appeared a few times. The chain uses TRBV5-6 and TRBJ2-2; TRBD1 matches 7 bases. After removal of 2 bases from V and 7 bases from J, the junction contained 5 bases not matched to a gene. Germline loops: CDR1 SGHDT, CDR2 YYEEEE. This CDR3 is built from 14 residues. The CDR3 region has the DNA TGTGCCAGCAGCTTTGGACAGGCCGGCGGGGAGCTGTTTTTT. This translates into CASSFGQAGGELFF.